Here is one TCR beta chain with its context. Its matching antigen is unknown. The sample is drawn from a study of early T cells in non-severe SARS-CoV-2 infection. Across the whole study: Chains were unpaired, as sequencing was done on bulk RNA from unsorted whole blood.

Individual cDNA molecules received unique molecular identifiers during library preparation. Via MiXCR, TCRdb re-called the 5' RACE reads, giving one row per CDR3 protein. The data contain some 90,000 distinct CDR3 sequences, more than 13% of them singletons. This CDR3 is 15 amino acids long. Looked up from germline, CDR1 is MNHNS and CDR2 is SASEGT. V lost 5 bases to trimming and J lost 5 bases, with 16 bases between them. General study results and limits: Matching with VDJdb favored anti-spike CD8 responses (missing private and CD4 specificities).

This TCR was sampled from an adult who was a healthcare worker with PCR-confirmed SARS-CoV-2 infection or an uninfected control (not recorded which). This rearrangement joins TRBV6-1 to TRBJ2-1; D is perhaps TRBD1 (6 bases). The sample consisted of whole blood. CDR3 coding DNA: TGTGCCAGCAGTTCTAACCTACAGGGAGACAATGAGCAGTTCTTC. Protein: CASSSNLQGDNEQFF.